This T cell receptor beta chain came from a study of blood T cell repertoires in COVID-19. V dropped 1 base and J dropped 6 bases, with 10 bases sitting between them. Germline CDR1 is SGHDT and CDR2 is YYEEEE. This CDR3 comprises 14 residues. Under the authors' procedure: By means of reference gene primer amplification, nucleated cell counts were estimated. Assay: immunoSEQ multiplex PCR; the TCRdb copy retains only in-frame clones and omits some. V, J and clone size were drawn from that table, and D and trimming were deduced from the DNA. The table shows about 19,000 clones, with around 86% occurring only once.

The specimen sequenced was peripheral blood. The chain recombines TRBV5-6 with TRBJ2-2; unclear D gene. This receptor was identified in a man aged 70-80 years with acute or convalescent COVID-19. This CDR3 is CASSLSPRAGELFF. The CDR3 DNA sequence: TGTGCCAGCAGCTTGTCACCTAGAGCCGGGGAGCTGTTTTTT. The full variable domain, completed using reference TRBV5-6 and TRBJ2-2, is DAGVTQSPTHLIKTRGQQVTLRCSPKSGHDTVSWYQQALGQGPQFIFQYYEEEERQRGNFPDRFSGHQFPNYSSELNVNALLLGDSALYLCASSLSPRAGELFFGEGSRLTVL.